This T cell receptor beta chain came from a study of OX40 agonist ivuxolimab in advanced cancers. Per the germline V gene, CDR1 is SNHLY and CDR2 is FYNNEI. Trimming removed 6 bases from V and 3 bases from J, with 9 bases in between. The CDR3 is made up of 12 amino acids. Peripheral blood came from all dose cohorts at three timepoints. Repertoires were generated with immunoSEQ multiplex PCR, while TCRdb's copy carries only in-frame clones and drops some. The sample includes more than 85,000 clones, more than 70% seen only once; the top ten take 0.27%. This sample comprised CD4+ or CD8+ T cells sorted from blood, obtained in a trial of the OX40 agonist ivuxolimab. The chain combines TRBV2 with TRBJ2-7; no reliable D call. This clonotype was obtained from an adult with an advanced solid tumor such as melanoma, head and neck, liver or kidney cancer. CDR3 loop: CASRPGYYEQYF. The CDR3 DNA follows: TGTGCCAGCAGACCCGGATACTACGAGCAGTACTTC.